Below, one TCR beta chain is given with its context. Its antigen is currently unknown. This specimen belongs to a study of T cells after yellow fever vaccination. Turning to the study itself: Low-cell-number fractions underwent preparation using SMART-Seq v4 Ultra Low Input. Study observations and caveats: Any FACS-sorted repertoire could hold abundant clonotypes that contaminate it from the bulk population.

The J segment lost 7 bases and the V segment lost 3 bases, leaving 10 bases of the junction unmatched. This CDR3 has 14 residues. Germline CDR1 is SQVTM and CDR2 is ANQGSEA. By 5'RACE template switching, TCR cDNA was produced, with a universal primer site and UMIs added in the process. TCRdb independently ran MiXCR on the 5' RACE reads; one entry per CDR3 protein. This table holds hundreds of thousands of distinct CDR3 sequences, 13% found once. The rearrangement uses TRBV29-1 and TRBJ2-7, with TRBD1 identical over 9 bases. The sequence came from a young man who received the YFV17D yellow fever vaccine. The sample in question was PBMCs, obtained on the day of the yellow fever booster vaccination. CDR3 amino acids: CSVEDGTGYLEQYF. CDR3 sequence (DNA): TGCAGCGTTGAGGACGGGACAGGGTATTTGGAGCAGTACTTC.